These 9 T cell receptor beta chains share one sample of origin, sequenced in a study of CD8 T cells in Susac syndrome. About 0.5 to 1 ug RNA was reverse transcribed with random hexamers. A single record per CDR3 protein comes from TCRdb applying MiXCR to the immunoSEQ multiplex PCR reads. The repertoire holds tens of thousands of distinct CDR3 sequences, with approximately 96% as singletons. The sequenced sample was CD8+ T cells from PBMCs. Receptor source: a human donor with Susac syndrome.

The J gene is TRBJ1-1, the V gene TRBV19; weak D call: TRBD1 (5 bases). The CDR3 is 15 amino acids. The ends were cut back, 5 bases at V and 4 bases at J, with 17 bases in the middle. Germline V CDR1 and CDR2: LNHDA, SQIVND (reference sequence). The CDR3 spells CASSLGVLSLTEAFF. The CDR3 region has the DNA TGTGCCAGTAGTTTAGGGGTATTGTCCCTCACTGAAGCTTTCTTT.

The chain joins TRBV5-6 to TRBJ1-5; maybe TRBD1 (5 bases). Germline lookup yields CDR1 SGHDT and CDR2 YYEEEE. V lost 3 bases, J lost 2 bases, and 9 bases lay in between. CDR3 length: 14 residues. The CDR3 DNA follows: TGTGCCAGCAGCTCCAGGGCGGGCAATCAGCCCCAGCATTTT. It is translated as CASSSRAGNQPQHF.

This chain connects TRBV30 to TRBJ2-1; 7 bases match TRBD2. The J segment lost 8 bases and the V segment lost 2 bases, leaving 6 bases of the junction unmatched. This CDR3 comprises 13 residues. Germline CDR1 is GTSNPN and CDR2 is SVGIG (reference sequence). CDR3 in DNA: TGTGCCTGGAGTATTCGACTAGCCGATGAGCAGTTCTTC. Amino acid sequence: CAWSIRLADEQFF.

As DNA, the CDR3 is TGCAGTGCTATGGGCCTAGCGGGGGGCAGAGCCAAAAACATTCAGTACTTC. Protein: CSAMGLAGGRAKNIQYF. The gene calls are TRBV20-1 and TRBJ2-4; 11 bases align to TRBD2. Unmatched junction bases numbered 8, after V lost 4 bases and J lost 0 bases. This CDR3 region has 17 residues. Germline values: CDR1 DFQATT, CDR2 SNEGSKA (reference sequence).

The chain couples TRBV20-1 to TRBJ1-1; D is unresolved. V gave up 0 bases and J gave up 4 bases, with 6 bases separating them. There are 12 residues in the CDR3. Germline V lookup: CDR1 DFQATT, CDR2 SNEGSKA (reference sequence). CDR3 sequence reads: CSARDGSTEAFF. The CDR3 nucleotides are TGCAGTGCTAGAGATGGGAGCACTGAAGCTTTCTTT.

This chain links TRBV6-5 with TRBJ1-2; the D gene is possibly TRBD1 (6 bases). Germline V CDR1 and CDR2: MNHEY, SVGAGI. The CDR3 has 13 amino acids. V gave up 7 bases and J gave up 7 bases, with 16 bases separating them. As DNA, the CDR3 is TGTGCCAGCACTCACCGCAGGGGTAGTGGCTACACCTTC. Amino acid sequence: CASTHRRGSGYTF.

The V gene is TRBV7-9, the J gene TRBJ1-3; D is perhaps TRBD1 (5 bases). V lost 0 bases and J lost 4, with 10 bases in between. Germline CDR1 reads SEHNR; CDR2 reads FQNEAQ (reference sequence). CDR3 length: 15 amino acids. CDR3 sequence: CASSLAPGSGNTIYF. The CDR3 DNA follows: TGTGCCAGCAGCTTAGCTCCAGGGTCCGGAAACACCATATATTTT.

The chain uses TRBV13 and TRBJ2-3; D is unclear. CDR3 length equals 12 residues. CDR1 is PRHDT, CDR2 FYEKMQ, per germline (reference sequence). Trimming pared 9 bases from V and 1 base from J, leaving 8 bases between. The CDR3 DNA sequence: TGTGCCAGTAATCAGGGCACAGATACGCAGTATTTT. Amino acids: CASNQGTDTQYF.

V and J are TRBV6-5 and TRBJ1-2; D possibly corresponds to TRBD1 (5 bases). The CDR3 loop spans 17 amino acids. Trimming removed 2 bases from V and 8 bases from J, with 24 bases in between. CDR1 is MNHEY and CDR2 is SVGAGI in the germline V gene. For the CDR3, the DNA is TGTGCCAGCAGTTACGATCGGGGGGAGGCGAAACAAGGGGGCTACACCTTC. This gives the protein CASSYDRGEAKQGGYTF.